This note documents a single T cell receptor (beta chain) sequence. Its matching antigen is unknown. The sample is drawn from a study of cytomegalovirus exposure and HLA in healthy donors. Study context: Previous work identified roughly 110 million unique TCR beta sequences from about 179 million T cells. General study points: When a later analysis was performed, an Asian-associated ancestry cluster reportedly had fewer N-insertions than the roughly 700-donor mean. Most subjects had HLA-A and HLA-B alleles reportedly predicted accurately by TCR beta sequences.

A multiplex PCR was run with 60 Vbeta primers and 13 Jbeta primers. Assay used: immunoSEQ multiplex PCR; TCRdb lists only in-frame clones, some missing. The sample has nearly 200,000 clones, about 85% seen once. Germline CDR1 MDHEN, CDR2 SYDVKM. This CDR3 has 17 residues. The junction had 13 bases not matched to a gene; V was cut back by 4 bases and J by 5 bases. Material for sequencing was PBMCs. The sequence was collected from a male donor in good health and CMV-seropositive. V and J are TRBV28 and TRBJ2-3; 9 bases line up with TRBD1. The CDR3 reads CASSSLPRRQGGDTQYF. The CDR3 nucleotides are TGTGCCAGCAGTTCCCTACCTCGGCGACAGGGGGGAGATACGCAGTATTTT. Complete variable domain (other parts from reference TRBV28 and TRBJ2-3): DVKVTQSSRYLVKRTGEKVFLECVQDMDHENMFWYRQDPGLGLRLIYFSYDVKMKEKGDIPEGYSVSREKKERFSLILESASTNQTSMYLCASSSLPRRQGGDTQYFGPGTRLTVL.